This T cell receptor (beta chain) is from a study of cytotoxic CD8 clonotypes in ibrutinib-treated CLL. On the study more broadly: In all, under twelve patients were relapsed/refractory, about 15 were treatment-naive and 17 were IGHV unmutated. Study-level findings and limits: Baseline levels were approached again at progression, after clonality had risen at ibrutinib response.

Measured with immunoSEQ multiplex PCR; TCRdb has only the in-frame clones, and not every one. The table records about 160,000 clones, about 84% of them present only once. Germline V lookup: CDR1 SGHTA, CDR2 FQGTGA. V dropped 2 bases and J dropped 3 bases, with 11 bases sitting between them. This CDR3 is built from 14 residues. Details on this clone: Its cognate antigen is unknown.

V and J are TRBV7-3 and TRBJ2-7; D is unclear. The sequence was obtained from a human donor with chronic lymphocytic leukemia. Sample: PBMCs, taken after 24 months of ibrutinib treatment. Written as DNA, the CDR3 is TGTGCCAGCAGCTTAGCTCCGCTAGACTACGAGCAGTACTTC. Protein product: CASSLAPLDYEQYF.